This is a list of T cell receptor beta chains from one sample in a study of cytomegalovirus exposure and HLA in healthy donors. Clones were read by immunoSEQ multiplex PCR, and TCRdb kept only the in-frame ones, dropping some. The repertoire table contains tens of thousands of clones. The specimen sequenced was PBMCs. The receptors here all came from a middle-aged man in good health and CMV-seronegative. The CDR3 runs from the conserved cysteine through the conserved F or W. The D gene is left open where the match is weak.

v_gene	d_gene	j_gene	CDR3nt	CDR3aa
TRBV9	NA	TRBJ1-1	TGTGCCAGCAGCCCATCCGGGGGAGGAGGCACTGAAGCTTTCTTT	CASSPSGGGGTEAFF
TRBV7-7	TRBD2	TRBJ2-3	TGTGCTAGCAGCTTAGAACTAGCGGACACAGATACGCAGTATTTT	CASSLELADTDTQYF
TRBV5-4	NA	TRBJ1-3	TGTGCCAGCAGCCGGGGGTGGGGGTCTGGAAACACCATATATTTT	CASSRGWGSGNTIYF
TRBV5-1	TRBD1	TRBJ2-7	TGCGCCAGCAGCCAGACAGGGAACGAGCAGTACTTC	CASSQTGNEQYF
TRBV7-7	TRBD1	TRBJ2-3	TGTGCTAGCAGCTTCTCGACAGGGGACGATACGCAGTATTTT	CASSFSTGDDTQYF
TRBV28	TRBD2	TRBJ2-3	TGTGCCAGCAGTTTATACTTTATAGCGGGTGGCACAGATACGCAGTATTTT	CASSLYFIAGGTDTQYF
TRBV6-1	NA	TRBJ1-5	TGTGCCAGCAGTGAAGGCTTACAGGGTCAGCCCCAGCATTTT	CASSEGLQGQPQHF
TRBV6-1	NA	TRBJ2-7	TGTGCCAGCAGTGAATTCTTCGGGAGCTCCTACGAGCAGTACTTC	CASSEFFGSSYEQYF
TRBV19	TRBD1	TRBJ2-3	TGTGCCAGTAGTATAGAAGGGACAGGGGTCGGGACGGATACGCAGTATTTT	CASSIEGTGVGTDTQYF
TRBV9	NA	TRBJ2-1	TGTGCCAGCAGCCCCGGGAGAAGCTCCTACAATGAGCAGTTCTTC	CASSPGRSSYNEQFF
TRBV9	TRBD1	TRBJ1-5	TGTGCCAGCAGCGTAGGGACAGGGGGTTTTCAGCCCCAGCATTTT	CASSVGTGGFQPQHF
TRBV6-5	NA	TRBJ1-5	TGTGCCAGCAGCCAGGGGTTCGTCGATCAGCCCCAGCATTTT	CASSQGFVDQPQHF
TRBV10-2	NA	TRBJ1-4	TGCGCCAGCAGTTTGACAGCAGAACGTGGAAAACTGTTTTTT	CASSLTAERGKLFF
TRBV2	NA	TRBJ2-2	TGTGCCAGCAGGCCAGGGCCCGGGGAGCTGTTTTTT	CASRPGPGELFF
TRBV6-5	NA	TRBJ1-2	TGTGCCAGCAGTCAAGGGAGGGTTAACTATGGCTACACCTTC	CASSQGRVNYGYTF
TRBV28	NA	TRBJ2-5	TGTGCCAGCAGTTCAGGAGAGACCCAGTACTTC	CASSSGETQYF
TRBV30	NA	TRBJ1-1	TGTGCCTGGATCGAACAATGGGGGGGTTCGGCGAGTGCAGCTTTCTTT	CAWIEQWGGSASAAFF
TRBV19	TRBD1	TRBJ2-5	TGTGCCAGTAGCCGGGACAGGGGGATGCAAGAGACCCAGTACTTC	CASSRDRGMQETQYF
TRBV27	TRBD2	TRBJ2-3	TGTGCCAGCAGTTTAAAAGGACTAGCTTATACGCAGTATTTT	CASSLKGLAYTQYF
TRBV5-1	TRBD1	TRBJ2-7	TGCGCCAGCGGGAAACAGGGGGCCTACGAGCAGTACTTC	CASGKQGAYEQYF
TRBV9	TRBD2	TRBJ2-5	TGTGCCAGCAGCGTAGCGGGGGGGCCTCAAGAGACCCAGTACTTC	CASSVAGGPQETQYF
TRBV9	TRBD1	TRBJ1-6	TGTGCCAGCAGTGATGGGACAGGGGTTTCACCCCTCCACTTT	CASSDGTGVSPLHF
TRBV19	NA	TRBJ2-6	TGTGCCAGTAGAAAAGTCTACGCGCGCTCTGGGGCCAACGTCCTGACTTTC	CASRKVYARSGANVLTF
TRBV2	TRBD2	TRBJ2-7	TGTGCCAGCAGTGGGCCCGGGACTAGTGGGGACTACGAGCAGTACTTC	CASSGPGTSGDYEQYF
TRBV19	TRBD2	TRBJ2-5	TGTGCCAGTAGTGGGTCGTTTGGGGGGGGGAGGCGGACCCAGTACTTC	CASSGSFGGGRRTQYF
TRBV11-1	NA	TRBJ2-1	TGTGCCAGCAGCTTAGTCTCACCGGGTGAGCAGTTCTTC	CASSLVSPGEQFF
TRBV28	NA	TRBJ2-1	TGTGCCAGCAGTCCCGTCTACAATGAGCAGTTCTTC	CASSPVYNEQFF
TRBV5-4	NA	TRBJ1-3	TGTGCCAGCAGCCCCAGGGGCTCTGGAAACACCATATATTTT	CASSPRGSGNTIYF
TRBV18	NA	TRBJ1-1	TGTGCCAGCTCACCAGGGACTCGGAACACTGAAGCTTTCTTT	CASSPGTRNTEAFF
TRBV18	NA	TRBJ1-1	TGTGCCAGCTCACCACGAGGGGGATCCGAAGCTTTCTTT	CASSPRGGSEAFF
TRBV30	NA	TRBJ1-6	TGTGCCTTAGGGTCGTGGGAGTATAATTCACCCCTCCACTTT	CALGSWEYNSPLHF
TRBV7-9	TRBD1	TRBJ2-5	TGTGCCAGCAGCTCATGGACAGGGGAAGAGACCCAGTACTTC	CASSSWTGEETQYF
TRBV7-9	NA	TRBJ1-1	TGTGCCAGCAGCCTACAGGGAAGCAACACTGAAGCTTTCTTT	CASSLQGSNTEAFF
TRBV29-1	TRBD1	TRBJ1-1	TGCAGCGTTGTTCCGGACAGGGCCGCGTACACTGAAGCTTTCTTT	CSVVPDRAAYTEAFF
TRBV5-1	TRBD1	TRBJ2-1	TGCGCCAGCAGCAAACACTTACAGGGGGCTGTGAATGAGCAGTTCTTC	CASSKHLQGAVNEQFF
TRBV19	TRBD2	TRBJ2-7	TGTGCCAGTAGAAAAGCGGGGGACTTAAGCTCCTACGAGCAGTACTTC	CASRKAGDLSSYEQYF
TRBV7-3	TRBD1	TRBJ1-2	TGTGCCAGCAGCTTACAGGGGGCGGACTATGGCTACACCTTC	CASSLQGADYGYTF
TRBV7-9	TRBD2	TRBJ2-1	TGTGCCAGCAGCGGAGGGACTAGCGGGGGAAACAATGAGCAGTTCTTC	CASSGGTSGGNNEQFF
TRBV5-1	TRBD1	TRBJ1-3	TGCGCCAGCAGCTCCAGCAACAGGGGGGCGAGAAGTGGAAACACCATATATTTT	CASSSSNRGARSGNTIYF
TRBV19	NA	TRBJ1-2	TGTGCCAGTAGTATAGCGGAGGGCTACACCTTC	CASSIAEGYTF
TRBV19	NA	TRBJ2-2	TGTGCCAGTAGTATCGCAGACACATCACTCGGGGAGCTGTTTTTT	CASSIADTSLGELFF
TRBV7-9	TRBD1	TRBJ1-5	TGTGCCAGCAGCTTAGGGACAGGGGACAATCAGCCCCAGCATTTT	CASSLGTGDNQPQHF
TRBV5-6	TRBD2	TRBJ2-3	TGTGCCAGCAGCTTGAAGTTGAGGCGGGGGGGCACAGATACGCAGTATTTT	CASSLKLRRGGTDTQYF
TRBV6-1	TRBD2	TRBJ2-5	TGTGCCAGCATGGGAGGGCCCCGGGAGACCCAGTACTTC	CASMGGPRETQYF
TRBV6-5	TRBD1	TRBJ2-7	TGTGCATCAGCCGGGACAGGTCGAAACGAGCAGTACTTC	CASAGTGRNEQYF
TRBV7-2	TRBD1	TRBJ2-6	TGTGCCAGCAGCGTAGACAGGGGGCGAACTGGGGCCAACGTCCTGACTTTC	CASSVDRGRTGANVLTF
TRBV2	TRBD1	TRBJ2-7	TGTGCCAGCAGTGGACCGGGACAGGGGCACTACGAGCAGTACTTC	CASSGPGQGHYEQYF
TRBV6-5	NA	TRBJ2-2	TGTGCCAGCACCTCGAGCCTGGGAGCCGGGGAGCTGTTTTTT	CASTSSLGAGELFF
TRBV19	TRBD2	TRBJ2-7	TGTGCCAGTAGTATACCGGGACTAGCGGGGGCCCAGTACTTC	CASSIPGLAGAQYF
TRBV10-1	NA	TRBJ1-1	TGCGCCAGCCGAAGGGGTATGAACACTGAAGCTTTCTTT	CASRRGMNTEAFF
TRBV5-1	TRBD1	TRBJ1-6	TGCGCCAGCAGCAGGACGACAGGGGGCGATTCACCCCTCCACTTT	CASSRTTGGDSPLHF
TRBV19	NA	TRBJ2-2	TGTGCCAGTCACCCCCATGCAGGTCCCACCGGGGAGCTGTTTTTT	CASHPHAGPTGELFF
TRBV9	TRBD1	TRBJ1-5	TGTGCCAGCAGCAATGGACAGGGGCGCAATCAGCCCCAGCATTTT	CASSNGQGRNQPQHF
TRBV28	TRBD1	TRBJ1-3	TGTGCCAGCAGGCAAACAGGGGGGACTGGAAACACCATATATTTT	CASRQTGGTGNTIYF